This entry lists 5 T cell receptor beta chains sequenced from one sample in a study of T-cell reconstitution after alpha-beta-depleted transplantation in children. Molecular barcoding with unique molecular identifiers was used for the TCRbeta library. Each CDR3 protein gets one entry after TCRdb re-called the PCR reads with MiXCR. The repertoire holds under 850,000 distinct CDR3 sequences, with around 12% as singletons. Sequenced here: PBMCs, sampled before TCRalphabeta/CD19-depleted stem cell transplant. These receptors all come from a girl aged 2 to 10 with congenital amegakaryocytic thrombocytopenia, due to receive a stem cell transplant.

This clonotype was observed many times. The chain employs TRBV20-1 and TRBJ2-5; 12 bases line up with TRBD2. This CDR3 comprises 14 residues. J gave up 4 bases and V 3 bases, and 3 bases lay outside the gene matches. The germline gives CDR1 DFQATT, CDR2 SNEGSKA (reference sequence). The CDR3 sequence: CSASLAGGGETQYF. The CDR3 coding sequence is TGCAGTGCTAGTCTAGCGGGGGGGGGAGAGACCCAGTACTTC.

Many counts were recorded for this clonotype. This chain uses TRBV24-1 with TRBJ1-1; D gene ambiguous. Germline V gene data show CDR1 as KGHDR and CDR2 as SFDVKD. The V end lost 12 bases, the J end lost 3 bases, and 13 bases lay between the germline ends. The CDR3 sequence is 12 residues long. CDR3 amino acids: CAPMVSDTEAFF. Here the CDR3 DNA reads TGTGCCCCTATGGTCTCGGACACTGAAGCTTTCTTT.

This clonotype was recorded many times. One end of the junction fails to match germline, which may point to a read error. The CDR3 protein is CASSQGTSGYNEQFF. DNA of the CDR3: TGTGCCAGCAGCCAAGGGACTAGCGGTTACAATGAGCAGTTCTTC. This rearrangement joins TRBV4-1 to TRBJ2-1, with 11 bases aligning to TRBD2. The CDR3 loop spans 15 amino acids. The germline gives CDR1 MGHRA, CDR2 YSYEKL.

Only a few counts were recorded for this clonotype. The V and J genes are TRBV27 and TRBJ1-6; D is perhaps TRBD1 (5 bases). V was pared by 3 bases and J by 10 bases, with 19 bases between. This CDR3 comprises 16 residues. Germline CDR1 and CDR2: MNHEY and SMNVEV (reference sequence). CDR3 amino acids: CASSLGRRVRGSPLHF. CDR3 DNA: TGTGCCAGCAGTTTGGGACGTCGAGTCCGGGGGTCACCCCTCCACTTT.

Worth noting for this clonotype: A much larger clone lies a single base off, so this may be a read error. The chain joins TRBV11-2 to TRBJ1-5; D not resolved. V lost 6 bases, J lost 6 bases, and 12 bases lay in between. The CDR3 runs to 13 residues. Germline assignment: CDR1 SGHAT and CDR2 FQNNGV. DNA for the CDR3: TGTGCCAGCAGTATGTCATTGTGTCAGCCCCAGCATTTT. Translation: CASSMSLCQPQHF.